A selection of T cell receptor beta chains follows, all from one sample in a study of cytomegalovirus exposure and HLA in healthy donors. Only in-frame clones appear in the TCRdb table, and some are missing; sequencing was by immunoSEQ multiplex PCR. The table records approximately 290,000 clones, under 90% of them present only once. The sample consisted of PBMCs. These receptors came from a girl aged 2-10 years in good health and CMV-seronegative. Both conserved end residues are part of each CDR3. The D gene is left open where the match is weak. For some rows the clone size is stated as once, few or many, or as a class when expanded; others skip it.

CASSSDRALRRSKPYGYTF,TGTGCCAGCAGCTCCGACAGGGCCCTAAGGAGATCTAAGCCCTATGGCTACACCTTC,TRBD1,-,TRBV7-2,TRBJ1-2
CASRPRQTYEQYF,TGTGCCAGCAGACCCCGCCAGACCTACGAGCAGTACTTC,-,-,TRBV28,TRBJ2-7
CASSGQGNQPQHF,TGTGCCAGCAGTGGGCAGGGAAACCAGCCCCAGCATTTT,-,-,TRBV2,TRBJ1-5
CASSLAQGFHEQYF,TGTGCCAGCAGCTTAGCTCAGGGGTTCCACGAGCAGTACTTC,-,-,TRBV7-9,TRBJ2-7
CASSFSGTVSYEQYF,TGTGCCAGCAGCTTCTCCGGGACTGTCTCCTACGAGCAGTACTTC,-,-,TRBV11-2,TRBJ2-7
CASSAWPPSSYNEQFF,TGTGCCAGCAGCGCCTGGCCCCCTAGCTCCTACAATGAGCAGTTCTTC,-,once,TRBV9,TRBJ2-1
CASSGEEGAGQPQHF,TGCGCCAGCAGTGGGGAGGAGGGGGCGGGTCAGCCCCAGCATTTT,TRBD1,-,TRBV10-2,TRBJ1-5
CASSASDRLTYEQYF,TGTGCCAGCAGCGCCTCCGACAGACTTACCTACGAGCAGTACTTC,-,-,TRBV9,TRBJ2-7
CASSLSGNTEAFF,TGTGCCAGCAGCTTGTCAGGGAACACTGAAGCTTTCTTT,-,-,TRBV7-3,TRBJ1-1
CASSRRGQGQIHSSANYGYTF,TGCGCCAGCAGCCGGAGAGGACAGGGCCAAATTCACTCATCAGCTAACTATGGCTACACCTTC,TRBD1,-,TRBV5-1,TRBJ1-2
CASSLPGQYTGELFF,TGTGCCAGCAGTTTACCGGGACAGTACACCGGGGAGCTGTTTTTT,TRBD1,-,TRBV6-5,TRBJ2-2
CSSRERTGYTWDTQYF,TGTTCCAGCAGGGAGAGGACGGGGTACACATGGGATACGCAGTATTTT,-,-,TRBV7-9,TRBJ2-3
CASSLAKTGASTDTQYF,TGTGCCAGCAGCTTGGCCAAAACTGGAGCTAGCACAGATACGCAGTATTTT,-,-,TRBV5-6,TRBJ2-3
CASSWQDYGYTF,TGTGCCAGCAGCTGGCAGGACTATGGCTACACCTTC,-,-,TRBV5-6,TRBJ1-2
CASTGGLEGAYGYTF,TGTGCCAGCACCGGAGGTCTGGAGGGGGCTTATGGCTACACCTTC,TRBD1,-,TRBV6-5,TRBJ1-2
CASRLLAYTDTQYF,TGTGCCAGCAGGCTACTAGCGTACACAGATACGCAGTATTTT,TRBD2,-,TRBV6-5,TRBJ2-3
CASSQQTGGSYEQYF,TGCGCCAGCAGCCAACAGACAGGGGGTTCCTACGAGCAGTACTTC,TRBD1,once,TRBV4-1,TRBJ2-7
CASSAEGRGYTDTQYF,TGTGCCAGCAGCGCCGAGGGGCGGGGGTACACAGATACGCAGTATTTT,TRBD2,-,TRBV7-9,TRBJ2-3
CASSPDIGGYGYTF,TGTGCCAGCAGCCCTGATATCGGCGGCTATGGCTACACCTTC,-,-,TRBV28,TRBJ1-2
CVSSLRQGGYNEQFF,TGTGTCAGCAGTTTAAGGCAGGGTGGCTACAATGAGCAGTTCTTC,-,-,TRBV27,TRBJ2-1
CASSPRTASSGNTIYF,TGTGCCAGCTCACCCCGGACAGCAAGCTCTGGAAACACCATATATTTT,-,-,TRBV18,TRBJ1-3
CATSEIQGKGNNEQFF,TGTGCCACCTCGGAGATACAGGGGAAGGGGAACAATGAGCAGTTCTTC,TRBD1,-,TRBV19,TRBJ2-1
CASSLAGQGGGMGEAFF,TGTGCCAGCAGCTTAGCTGGACAGGGTGGTGGTATGGGTGAAGCTTTCTTT,TRBD1,-,TRBV7-6,TRBJ1-1
CASSPPEMRGYTF,TGTGCCAGCAGCCCCCCCGAAATGCGGGGCTACACCTTC,-,-,TRBV28,TRBJ1-2
CASSASSGGYNEQFF,TGTGCCAGCAGTGCTTCTAGCGGGGGGTACAATGAGCAGTTCTTC,TRBD2,-,TRBV2,TRBJ2-1
CASSYTGNLNTEAFF,TGTGCCAGCAGTTATACAGGGAATTTGAACACTGAAGCTTTCTTT,-,-,TRBV6-6,TRBJ1-1
CASSPHDRPNEKLFF,TGTGCCAGCAGTCCCCACGACAGGCCTAATGAAAAACTGTTTTTT,-,-,TRBV28,TRBJ1-4
CASSLSGGGYQETQYF,TGTGCCAGCAGCCTTAGTGGCGGGGGATATCAAGAGACCCAGTACTTC,TRBD2,-,TRBV7-7,TRBJ2-5
CASSLGWGGESGNTIYF,TGTGCCAGCAGCTTAGGTTGGGGAGGAGAATCTGGAAACACCATATATTTT,-,-,TRBV7-8,TRBJ1-3
CASLSGRAVDEQFF,TGTGCCAGCCTGAGCGGGAGGGCCGTCGATGAGCAGTTCTTC,TRBD2,-,TRBV2,TRBJ2-1
CASSRGGGQPQHF,TGTGCCAGCAGCCGAGGGGGGGGTCAGCCCCAGCATTTT,-,-,TRBV5-4,TRBJ1-5
CASSHGRTPPEAFF,TGTGCCAGCAGCCACGGACGGACTCCCCCTGAAGCTTTCTTT,-,-,TRBV6-5,TRBJ1-1
CAWSAGNYGYTF,TGTGCCTGGAGTGCCGGGAACTATGGCTACACCTTC,-,-,TRBV30,TRBJ1-2
CASSFYDSSRGYEQYF,TGTGCCAGCAGCTTTTACGATAGCTCCCGGGGCTACGAGCAGTACTTC,-,-,TRBV7-2,TRBJ2-7
CASSLGLAGTETQYF,TGTGCCAGCAGCTTGGGGCTAGCGGGGACAGAGACCCAGTACTTC,TRBD2,-,TRBV5-6,TRBJ2-5
CASSLGAGYSYEQYF,TGTGCCAGCAGCTTGGGCGCGGGGTACTCCTACGAGCAGTACTTC,-,-,TRBV5-4,TRBJ2-7
CASSPPPYDEQYF,TGTGCCAGCTCACCACCCCCCTACGACGAGCAGTACTTC,-,-,TRBV18,TRBJ2-7
CASSPHSSYLGAFF,TGTGCCAGCAGCCCCCATTCCTCATATCTAGGAGCTTTCTTT,-,-,TRBV4-2,TRBJ1-1
CASSSTQEIPGLAFF,TGTGCCAGCAGCTCGACACAAGAAATACCAGGGCTGGCTTTCTTT,-,-,TRBV9,TRBJ1-1
CAWSVLGGGPVGELFF,TGTGCCTGGAGTGTACTGGGAGGGGGGCCCGTCGGGGAGCTGTTTTTT,-,-,TRBV30,TRBJ2-2
CASSYLINSEAFF,TGTGCCAGCAGTTACCTTATTAATTCTGAAGCTTTCTTT,-,once,TRBV6-5,TRBJ1-1
CASSLVRNTNMNTEAFF,TGTGCCAGCAGCTTAGTCCGAAATACTAATATGAACACTGAAGCTTTCTTT,-,-,TRBV7-9,TRBJ1-1
CASSRRQGPNTEAFF,TGTGCCAGCAGCCGACGACAGGGCCCGAACACTGAAGCTTTCTTT,TRBD1,-,TRBV7-9,TRBJ1-1
CASSFGSGLRNEQFF,TGTGCCAGCAGCTTCGGTAGCGGATTGCGTAATGAGCAGTTCTTC,-,-,TRBV7-6,TRBJ2-1
CASSLQGQGDRKLFF,TGTGCCAGCAGTTTACAGGGACAAGGGGACAGAAAACTGTTTTTT,TRBD1,-,TRBV28,TRBJ1-4
CASSEQGKQPQHF,TGTGCCAGCAGTGAACAGGGCAAACAGCCCCAGCATTTT,-,-,TRBV25-1,TRBJ1-5
CASTRLGGSTDTRYF,TGTGCCAGCACCCGACTGGGGGGAAGCACAGATACGCGGTATTTT,-,-,TRBV9,TRBJ2-3
CASQTGGIYNEQFF,TGTGCCAGCCAAACCGGGGGGATATACAATGAGCAGTTCTTC,TRBD2,-,TRBV6-5,TRBJ2-1
CASSSKGGENEKLFF,TGTGCCAGCAGCTCTAAAGGGGGCGAGAATGAAAAACTGTTTTTT,TRBD1,-,TRBV7-9,TRBJ1-4
CASSSSYQGVGANVLTF,TGTGCCAGCAGTTCTTCATATCAAGGGGTTGGGGCCAACGTCCTGACTTTC,-,once,TRBV28,TRBJ2-6
CASRPLDRGRGRGQPQHF,TGTGCCAGTAGGCCCCTCGACAGGGGGCGCGGTAGAGGTCAGCCCCAGCATTTT,TRBD1,-,TRBV19,TRBJ1-5
CASGSGWTGELFF,TGTGCCAGCGGTTCGGGTTGGACCGGGGAGCTGTTTTTT,-,-,TRBV6-5,TRBJ2-2
CASSTPGQGNTIYF,TGTGCCAGCAGTACCCCGGGACAGGGAAACACCATATATTTT,TRBD1,-,TRBV28,TRBJ1-3
CASSLDQGGSSSYNEQFF,TGTGCCAGCAGCTTAGATCAGGGAGGGTCGAGCTCCTACAATGAGCAGTTCTTC,TRBD2,-,TRBV11-3,TRBJ2-1
CASSYRETQYF,TGTGCCAGCAGTTATAGAGAGACCCAGTACTTC,-,-,TRBV27,TRBJ2-5
CTSSQDPLAGHTATTDTQYF,TGCACCAGCAGCCAAGATCCACTAGCGGGCCACACTGCGACCACAGATACGCAGTATTTT,-,-,TRBV1,TRBJ2-3
CASTPGGLADTQYF,TGTGCCAGCACCCCGGGGGGACTAGCAGATACGCAGTATTTT,TRBD2,-,TRBV28,TRBJ2-3
CASSPSGPSYEQYF,TGTGCCAGCTCACCTAGCGGGCCTTCCTACGAGCAGTACTTC,TRBD2,once,TRBV27,TRBJ2-7
CASSFRDRGLTEAFF,TGCGCCAGCAGCTTCCGGGACAGGGGGCTTACTGAAGCTTTCTTT,TRBD1,-,TRBV5-1,TRBJ1-1